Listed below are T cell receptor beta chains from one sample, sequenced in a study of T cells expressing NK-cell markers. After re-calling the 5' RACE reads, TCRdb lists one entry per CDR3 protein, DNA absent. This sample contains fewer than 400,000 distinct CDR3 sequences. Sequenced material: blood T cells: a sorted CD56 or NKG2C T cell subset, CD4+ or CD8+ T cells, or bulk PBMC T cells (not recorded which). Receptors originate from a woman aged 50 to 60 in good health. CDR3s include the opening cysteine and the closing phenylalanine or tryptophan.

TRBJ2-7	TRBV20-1	CSARAQGATYEQYF
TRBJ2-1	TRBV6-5	CASSYHGTTYNEQFF
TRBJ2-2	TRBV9	CASSLHSGASGELFF
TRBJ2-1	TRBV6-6	CASSSLTSGTVGYNEQFF
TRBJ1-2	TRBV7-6	CASSLRGGDGYTF
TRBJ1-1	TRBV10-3	CAISGTGNAEAFF
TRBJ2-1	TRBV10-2	CASSESWGRNNEQFF
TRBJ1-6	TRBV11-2	CASSFGRDNSPLHF
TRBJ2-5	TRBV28	CASSHRTPPETQYF
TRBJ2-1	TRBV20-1	CRAGTGLYNEQFF
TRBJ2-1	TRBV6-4	CASSEIRRSGHNEQFF
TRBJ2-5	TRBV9	CASSVAGGPPETQYF
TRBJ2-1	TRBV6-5	CASSYSGGGEANNEQFF
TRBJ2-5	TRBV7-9	CASSFSRGRRETQYF
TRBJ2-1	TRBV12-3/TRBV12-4	CASSPASGRIDEQFF
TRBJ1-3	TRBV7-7	CASSPGQAGSGNTIYF
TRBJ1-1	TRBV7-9	CASSWDAIPEAFF
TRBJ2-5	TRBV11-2	CASSPADGRGETQYF
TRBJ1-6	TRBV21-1	CASSKELQGRGNSPLHF
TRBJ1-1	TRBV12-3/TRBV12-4	CASKRGGPNTEAFF
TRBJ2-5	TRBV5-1	CASSLETGGPETQYF
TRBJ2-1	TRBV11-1	CASSLVSRHEQFF
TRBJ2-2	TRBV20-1	CSAPRGTPGELFF
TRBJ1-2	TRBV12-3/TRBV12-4	CASSLIGSSLQYGYTF
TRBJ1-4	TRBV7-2	CASSPWPGEVELFF
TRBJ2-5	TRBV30	CAWSEGLAGGETQYF
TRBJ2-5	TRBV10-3	CAISRAKETQYF
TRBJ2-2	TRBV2	CASRPSGTRGELFF
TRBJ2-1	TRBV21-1	CASSKAWGTSGRQDEQFF
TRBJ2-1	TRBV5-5	CASSLGTGKYNEQFF
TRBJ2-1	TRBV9	CASSVETGGANEQFF
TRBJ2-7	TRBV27	CASSLKFLYEQYF
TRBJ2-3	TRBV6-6	CATRHLARGRDTDTQYF
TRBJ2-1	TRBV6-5	CASSYSGQHNEQFF
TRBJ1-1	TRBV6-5	CASSYSSSGLTEAFF
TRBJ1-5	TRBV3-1	CASSPGTGGQPQHF
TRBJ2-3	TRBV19	CASSIVWADTQYF
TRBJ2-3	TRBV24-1	CATSEFGAGDTDTQYF
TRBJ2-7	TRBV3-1	CASSRLPSGRGNEQYF
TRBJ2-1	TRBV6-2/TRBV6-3	CASSYLAGIRNEQFF
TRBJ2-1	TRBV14	CASSQTGLAGPFNEQFF
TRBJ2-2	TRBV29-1	CSVETGSTGELFF
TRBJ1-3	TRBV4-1	CASSQFATQGFGNTIYF
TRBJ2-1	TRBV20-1	CSALPGLAGVEFF
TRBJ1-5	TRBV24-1	CANALFRTGEQPQHF
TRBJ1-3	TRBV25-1	CASSDPGAGSGNTIYF
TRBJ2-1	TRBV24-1	CATTGGTYNEQFF
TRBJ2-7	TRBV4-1	CASSTGGTGWDEQYF
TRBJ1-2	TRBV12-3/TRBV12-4	CASTTLGWREPIYGYTF
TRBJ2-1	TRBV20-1	CSARGQSPYNEQFF
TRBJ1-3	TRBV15	CATSRDQNLRGNTIYF
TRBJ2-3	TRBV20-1	CSARGGTSGRGSTDTQYF